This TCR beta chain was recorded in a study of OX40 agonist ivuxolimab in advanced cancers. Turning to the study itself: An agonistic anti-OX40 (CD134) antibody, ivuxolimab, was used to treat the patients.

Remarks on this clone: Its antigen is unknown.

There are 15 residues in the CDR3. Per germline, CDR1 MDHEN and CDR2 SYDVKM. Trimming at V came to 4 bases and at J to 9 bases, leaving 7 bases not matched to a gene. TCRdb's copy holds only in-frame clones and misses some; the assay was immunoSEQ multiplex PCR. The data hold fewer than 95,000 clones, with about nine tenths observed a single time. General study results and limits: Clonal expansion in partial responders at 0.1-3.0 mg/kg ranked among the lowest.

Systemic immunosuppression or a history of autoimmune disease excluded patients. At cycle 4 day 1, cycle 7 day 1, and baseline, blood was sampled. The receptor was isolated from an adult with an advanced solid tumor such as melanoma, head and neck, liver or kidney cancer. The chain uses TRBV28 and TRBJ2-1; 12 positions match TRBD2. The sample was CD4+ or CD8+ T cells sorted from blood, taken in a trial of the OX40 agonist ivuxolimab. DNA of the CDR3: TGTGCCAGCAGTTACCTAGCGGGGGGGGTAAGTGAGCAGTTCTTC. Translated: CASSYLAGGVSEQFF. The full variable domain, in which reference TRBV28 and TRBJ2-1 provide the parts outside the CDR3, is DVKVTQSSRYLVKRTGEKVFLECVQDMDHENMFWYRQDPGLGLRLIYFSYDVKMKEKGDIPEGYSVSREKKERFSLILESASTNQTSMYLCASSYLAGGVSEQFFGPGTRLTVL.